This T cell receptor beta chain was sequenced in a study of blood T cell repertoires in COVID-19. Study as a whole: The analysed material was cDNA or gDNA that came from T cells, B-cell-depleted T cells, or PBMCs.

Assay used: immunoSEQ multiplex PCR; TCRdb lists only in-frame clones, some missing. The sample has roughly 260,000 clones, 85% to 95% seen once. This clone was found a few times. Before being deemed recovered, Cohort 3 donors had two negative PCRs, clearance, or symptom resolution. The sequence was obtained from a woman aged 18 to 35 who had recovered from COVID-19. The specimen was PBMCs or T cells enriched from blood (not recorded which).

DNA of the CDR3: TGTGCCAGCAGTATCAACCGACAACGACCTGAAGCTTTCTTT. Translated, it gives CASSINRQRPEAFF. The V gene is TRBV6-5, the J gene TRBJ1-1; no clear D. CDR3 size: 14 residues. With 5 bases removed from V and 6 bases from J, the gap between germline ends came to 16 bases. CDR1 and CDR2 from the germline V gene are MNHEY and SVGAGI.